This TCR beta chain comes out of a study of blood T cell repertoires in COVID-19. Overall study context: Some COVID-19 samples were acute and others convalescent; all came from the United States, Italy and Spain. T cells, B-cell-depleted T cells, or PBMCs supplied cDNA or gDNA.

The CDR3 runs 16 residues. Germline assignment: CDR1 SSHAT and CDR2 FNYEAQ (reference sequence). In the authors' methods: Researchers report that nucleated cell counts were estimated from reference gene primer amplification. Generated by immunoSEQ multiplex PCR, the TCRdb table keeps only in-frame clones and is missing some. The D gene and trimming were derived from the DNA, and the V and J assignments and clone size from that table. The profile shows 150,000 to 200,000 clones, 83% of them singletons. Note on this clone: The germline gene is not matched at one end of the junction; a read error may be the cause.

The chain uses TRBV7-7 and TRBJ2-5, with TRBD2 identical over 11 bases. Material: peripheral blood. The receptor's source is an elderly woman with acute or convalescent COVID-19. CDR3 DNA sequence: TGTGCTAGCAGCTTGGAGGTAGCGGGGGGGCCGGAGACCCAGTACTTC. Its translation: CASSLEVAGGPETQYF. Full variable domain (outside the CDR3, taken from reference TRBV7-7 and TRBJ2-5): GAGVSQSPRYKVTKRGQDVTLRCDPISSHATLYWYQQALGQGPEFLTYFNYEAQPDKSGLPSDRFSAERPEGSISTLTIQRTEQRDSAMYRCASSLEVAGGPETQYFGPGTRLLVL.